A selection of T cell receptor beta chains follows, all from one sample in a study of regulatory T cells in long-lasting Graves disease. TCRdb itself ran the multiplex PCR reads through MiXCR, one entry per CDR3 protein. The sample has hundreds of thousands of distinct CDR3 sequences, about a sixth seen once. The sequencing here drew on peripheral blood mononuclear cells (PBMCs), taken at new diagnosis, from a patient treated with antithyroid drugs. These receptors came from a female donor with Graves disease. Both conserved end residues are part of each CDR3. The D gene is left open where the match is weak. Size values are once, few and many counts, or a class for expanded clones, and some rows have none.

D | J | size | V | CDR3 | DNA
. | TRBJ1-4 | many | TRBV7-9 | CASSLGGNEKLFF | TGTGCCAGCAGTTTGGGCGGAAATGAAAAACTGTTTTTT
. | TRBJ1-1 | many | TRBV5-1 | CASSSGHPNTEAFF | TGTGCCAGCAGTTCGGGACACCCGAACACTGAAGCTTTCTTT
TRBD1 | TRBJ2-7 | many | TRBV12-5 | CASGWTGGHSYEQYF | TGTGCTAGTGGTTGGACAGGGGGACACTCCTACGAGCAGTACTTC
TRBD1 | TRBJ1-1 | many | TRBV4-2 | CASHQGASTEAFF | TGTGCCAGCCACCAGGGGGCGAGTACTGAAGCTTTCTTT
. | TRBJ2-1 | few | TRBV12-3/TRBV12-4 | CASRLGGPAYNEQFF | TGTGCCAGCAGGTTAGGGGGGCCCGCCTACAATGAGCAGTTCTTC
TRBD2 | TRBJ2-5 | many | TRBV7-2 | CASTTGTSIMETQYF | TGTGCCAGCACCACCGGGACTAGCATAATGGAGACCCAGTACTTC
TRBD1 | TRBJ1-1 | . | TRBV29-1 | CSVVRGRGRTEAFF | TGCAGCGTTGTTCGGGGCAGGGGGCGCACTGAAGCTTTCTTT
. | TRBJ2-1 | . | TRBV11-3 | CASSSDGVGSENSYNEQFF | TGTGCCAGCAGCTCTGACGGGGTCGGTAGCGAGAACTCCTACAATGAGCAGTTCTTC
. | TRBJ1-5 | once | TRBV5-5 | CASSLGGHQPQHF | TGTGCCAGCAGCTTGGGAGGGCATCAGCCCCAGCATTTT
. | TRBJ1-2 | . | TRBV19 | CASSITGQPGGYTF | TGTGCCAGTAGTATTACAGGGCAACCCGGCGGCTACACCTTC
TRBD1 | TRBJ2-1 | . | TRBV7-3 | CAGSPQGNEQFF | TGTGCCGGCAGCCCACAGGGGAATGAGCAGTTCTTC
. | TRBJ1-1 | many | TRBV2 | CASSSQRAEAFF | TGTGCCAGCAGTTCCCAACGGGCTGAAGCTTTCTTT
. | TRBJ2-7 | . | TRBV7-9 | CASSEPRGQYHEQYF | TGTGCCAGCAGTGAGCCGCGCGGGCAGTACCACGAGCAGTACTTC
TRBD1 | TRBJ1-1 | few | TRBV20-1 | CSALGQLNTEAFF | TGCAGTGCGCTGGGACAGTTGAACACTGAAGCTTTCTTT
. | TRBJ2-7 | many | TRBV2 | CASSSRGDPIYYEQYF | TGTGCCAGCAGTTCAAGGGGGGACCCTATATACTACGAGCAGTACTTC
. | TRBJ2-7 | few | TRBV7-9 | CASSLERRYEQYF | TGTGCCAGCAGCTTAGAGAGGAGGTACGAGCAGTACTTC
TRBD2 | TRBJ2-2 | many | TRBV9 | CASSVASGRTGELFF | TGTGCCAGCAGCGTAGCTAGCGGGAGGACCGGGGAGCTGTTTTTT
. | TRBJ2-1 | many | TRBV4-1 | CASSQWLNEQFF | TGCGCCAGCAGCCAATGGTTGAATGAGCAGTTCTTC
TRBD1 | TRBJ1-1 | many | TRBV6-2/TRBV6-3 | CASGRDSHYTEAFF | TGTGCCAGCGGGCGGGACAGCCACTACACTGAAGCTTTCTTT
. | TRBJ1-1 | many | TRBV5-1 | CATSLLGLNTEAFF | TGCGCCACCTCCTTGTTGGGCCTGAACACTGAAGCTTTCTTT
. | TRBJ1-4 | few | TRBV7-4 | CASSLQSNEKLFF | TGTGCCAGCAGCTTGCAGTCTAATGAAAAACTGTTTTTT
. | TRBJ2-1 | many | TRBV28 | CASTPGDLEQFF | TGTGCCAGCACCCCCGGAGACTTAGAGCAGTTCTTC
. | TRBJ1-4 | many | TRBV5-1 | CASSLDGGVNEKLFF | TGCGCCAGCAGCTTGGATGGTGGGGTAAACGAAAAACTGTTTTTT
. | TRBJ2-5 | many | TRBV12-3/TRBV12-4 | CASSLGAGSEETQYF | TGTGCCAGCAGTTTAGGGGCCGGTTCAGAAGAGACCCAGTACTTC
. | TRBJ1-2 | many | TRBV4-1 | CASSPQFGVASGYTF | TGCGCCAGCAGCCCTCAATTCGGTGTCGCTAGTGGCTACACCTTC
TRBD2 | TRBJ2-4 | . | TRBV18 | CASSPGLAGENIQYF | TGTGCCAGCTCACCGGGACTAGCGGGGGAAAACATTCAGTACTTC
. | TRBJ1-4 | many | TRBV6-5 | CASSYQLRMGKLFF | TGTGCCAGCAGTTACCAGCTACGAATGGGAAAACTGTTTTTT
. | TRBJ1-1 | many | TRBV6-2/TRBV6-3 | CASSLWTEAFF | TGTGCCAGCAGTTTGTGGACTGAAGCTTTCTTT
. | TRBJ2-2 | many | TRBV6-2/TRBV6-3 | CASSQDWDTNTGELFF | TGTGCCAGCAGTCAGGACTGGGATACGAACACCGGGGAGCTGTTTTTT
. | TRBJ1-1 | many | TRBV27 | CASSWGARTEAFF | TGTGCCAGCAGTTGGGGGGCTAGGACTGAAGCTTTCTTT
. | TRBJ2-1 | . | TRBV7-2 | CASTEGTDSYNEQFF | TGTGCCAGCACTGAAGGGACGGATTCCTACAATGAGCAGTTCTTC
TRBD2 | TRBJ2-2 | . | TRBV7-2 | CASSRRGLAGSAGELFF | TGTGCCAGCAGCCGAAGGGGACTAGCGGGATCGGCCGGGGAGCTGTTTTTT
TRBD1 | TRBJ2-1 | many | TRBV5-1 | CATGQGDPNEQFF | TGCGCCACGGGACAGGGGGACCCCAATGAGCAGTTCTTC
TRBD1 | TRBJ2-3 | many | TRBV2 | CASWTGYGTDTQYF | TGTGCCAGTTGGACAGGGTACGGCACAGATACGCAGTATTTT
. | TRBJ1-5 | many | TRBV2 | CASSSQGNSNQPQHF | TGTGCCAGCAGTTCTCAGGGAAATAGCAATCAGCCCCAGCATTTT
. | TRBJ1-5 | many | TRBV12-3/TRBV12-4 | CASSTRGGPNQPQHF | TGTGCCAGCAGTACCCGCGGGGGACCTAATCAGCCCCAGCATTTT
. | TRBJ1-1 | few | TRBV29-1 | CSVESFTGRPPVGTEAFF | TGCAGCGTTGAGTCCTTTACCGGCAGGCCCCCTGTGGGAACTGAAGCTTTCTTT
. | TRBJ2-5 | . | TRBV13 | CASSLASDQETQYF | TGTGCCAGCAGCTTAGCGTCGGACCAAGAGACCCAGTACTTC
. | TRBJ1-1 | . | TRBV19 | CASSPSGAGNTEAFF | TGTGCCAGTAGTCCCTCCGGGGCCGGGAACACTGAAGCTTTCTTT
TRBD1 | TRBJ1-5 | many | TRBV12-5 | CASGLDRGVRQPQHF | TGTGCTAGTGGTTTGGACAGGGGAGTCAGGCAGCCCCAGCATTTT
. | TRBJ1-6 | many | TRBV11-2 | CASSLEPGTRSPLHF | TGTGCCAGCAGCTTAGAGCCAGGGACCCGTTCACCCCTCCACTTT